Listed below are T cell receptor beta chains from one sample, sequenced in a study of T cell responses to AZD1222 COVID-19 vaccine. Profiling relied on immunoSEQ multiplex PCR, and the TCRdb table lists in-frame clones only, not all of them. The data contain about 140,000 clones, approximately 80% of them seen just once; the ten biggest clones take up roughly 4%. The sample was peripheral blood, taken on day 0 of AZD1222 vaccination. The receptor source for this set is an adult in good health. Both conserved end residues are part of each CDR3. The D gene is left open where the match is weak. Size is omitted from some rows. Given values are once, few, many or a class for expanded clones.

V	D	size	J	CDR3	DNA
TRBV6-5	TRBD1	few	TRBJ1-2	CASSRTGDNYGYTF	TGTGCCAGCAGTCGGACAGGGGACAACTATGGCTACACCTTC
TRBV28	-	-	TRBJ1-6	CASSFEGSGGSPLHF	TGTGCCAGCAGTTTCGAGGGGTCAGGAGGATCACCCCTCCACTTT
TRBV6-5	TRBD1	-	TRBJ1-3	CASSYDRVTSGNTIYF	TGTGCCAGCAGTTACGACAGGGTCACCTCTGGAAACACCATATATTTT
TRBV5-1	-	-	TRBJ1-4	CASSRNLQGGEKLFF	TGCGCCAGCAGCCGGAACCTCCAAGGGGGGGAAAAACTGTTTTTT
TRBV18	TRBD1	-	TRBJ2-4	CASSEGRTGKNIQYF	TGTGCCAGCTCGGAAGGTCGGACAGGTAAAAACATTCAGTACTTC
TRBV7-9	TRBD1	-	TRBJ2-6	CASSPQGAGGANVLTF	TGTGCCAGCAGCCCACAGGGGGCGGGTGGGGCCAACGTCCTGACTTTC
TRBV19	-	-	TRBJ1-5	CASRTGGLDQPQHF	TGTGCCAGCCGCACTGGGGGGTTGGATCAGCCCCAGCATTTT
TRBV7-8	TRBD1	-	TRBJ1-2	CASSSQGAAEGYTF	TGTGCCAGCAGTTCCCAGGGGGCGGCGGAGGGCTACACCTTC
TRBV6-5	-	-	TRBJ1-5	CASSTMGGSNQPQHF	TGTGCCAGCAGTACCATGGGGGGTAGCAATCAGCCCCAGCATTTT
TRBV24-1	TRBD1	-	TRBJ1-6	CATSTGGRNSPLHF	TGTGCCACCAGCACAGGGGGTCGAAATTCACCCCTCCACTTT
TRBV7-3	TRBD2	-	TRBJ2-1	CASSPLAGGNNEQFF	TGTGCCAGCAGCCCCTTAGCGGGGGGCAACAATGAGCAGTTCTTC
TRBV6-6	TRBD1	-	TRBJ1-2	CASSGTGGDYGYTF	TGTGCCAGCAGTGGAACAGGGGGAGACTATGGCTACACCTTC
TRBV27	TRBD1	-	TRBJ1-5	CASSGTGYQPQHF	TGTGCCAGCAGCGGGACAGGGTATCAGCCCCAGCATTTT
TRBV28	TRBD1	medium-sized	TRBJ2-1	CASRPGTVLYNEQFF	TGTGCCAGCAGGCCCGGGACAGTTCTTTACAATGAGCAGTTCTTC
TRBV28	-	-	TRBJ2-4	CASSPTGQGKNIQYF	TGTGCCAGCAGTCCAACAGGGCAGGGCAAAAACATTCAGTACTTC
TRBV6-1	-	-	TRBJ1-2	CASSEGLRYGYTF	TGTGCCAGCAGTGAGGGACTTCGCTATGGCTACACCTTC
TRBV28	-	-	TRBJ1-3	CASSLVGGAPTGNTIYF	TGTGCCAGCAGTTTGGTAGGGGGGGCTCCTACTGGAAACACCATATATTTT
TRBV6-6	TRBD1	-	TRBJ1-2	CASTRTGGDYGYTF	TGTGCCAGCACTCGGACAGGTGGAGACTATGGCTACACCTTC
TRBV19	-	-	TRBJ1-5	CASSISRSSNQPQHF	TGTGCCAGTAGTATCTCGCGGTCTAGCAATCAGCCCCAGCATTTT
TRBV5-5	-	-	TRBJ1-6	CASSPGPNERLHF	TGTGCCAGCAGCCCAGGACCGAATGAACGCCTCCACTTT
TRBV28	TRBD1	-	TRBJ1-5	CAYGQGLSNQPQHF	TGTGCGTACGGACAGGGCCTTAGCAATCAGCCCCAGCATTTT
TRBV12-3/TRBV12-4	TRBD1	-	TRBJ1-2	CASSHGTGYGYTF	TGTGCCAGCAGCCATGGGACAGGGTATGGCTACACCTTC
TRBV4-2	-	-	TRBJ1-1	CASSQAFGMTEAFF	TGTGCCAGCAGCCAAGCCTTTGGGATGACTGAAGCTTTCTTT
TRBV6-1	-	-	TRBJ1-6	CASSWGGNSPLHF	TGTGCCAGCTCCTGGGGAGGCAATTCACCCCTCCACTTT
TRBV18	-	-	TRBJ1-2	CASSRGPNYGYTF	TGTGCCAGCTCAAGGGGCCCCAACTATGGCTACACCTTC
TRBV27	-	-	TRBJ1-6	CASSLRSGSNSPLHF	TGTGCCAGCAGTTTAAGGTCAGGGAGCAATTCACCCCTCCACTTT
TRBV7-2	TRBD1	-	TRBJ1-2	CASSFDTGDYGYTF	TGTGCCAGCAGCTTCGATACAGGGGACTATGGCTACACCTTC
TRBV27	-	few	TRBJ1-1	CASRTNLNTEAFF	TGTGCCAGCAGAACTAATTTGAACACTGAAGCTTTCTTT
TRBV28	TRBD1	-	TRBJ1-2	CASSTPGQGVGYTF	TGTGCCAGCAGTACCCCGGGACAGGGGGTCGGCTACACCTTC
TRBV7-7	-	-	TRBJ1-5	CASSWNQPQHF	TGTGCTAGCAGCTGGAATCAGCCCCAGCATTTT
TRBV18	-	-	TRBJ1-1	CASSSRQVPNTEAFF	TGTGCCAGCTCATCTCGACAGGTGCCGAACACTGAAGCTTTCTTT
TRBV28	-	-	TRBJ2-7	CASSLPGGREQYF	TGTGCCAGCAGTCTCCCAGGGGGGCGAGAGCAGTACTTC
TRBV5-4	TRBD2	-	TRBJ2-2	CASSSRSGTTNTGELFF	TGTGCCAGCAGCTCCCGATCCGGGACTACAAACACCGGGGAGCTGTTTTTT
TRBV7-2	-	few	TRBJ1-3	CASSLGGTGNTIYF	TGTGCCAGCAGCCTCGGCGGCACTGGAAACACCATATATTTT
TRBV5-1	-	-	TRBJ2-7	CASSLGPGSSYEQYF	TGCGCCAGCAGCTTGGGACCGGGAAGCTCCTACGAGCAGTACTTC
TRBV19	TRBD2	-	TRBJ2-7	CASSPFSGGYEQYF	TGTGCCAGTAGCCCTTTTAGCGGGGGCTACGAGCAGTACTTC
TRBV5-8	-	-	TRBJ2-5	CASSRVETQYF	TGTGCCAGCAGCCGCGTGGAGACCCAGTACTTC
TRBV19	-	once	TRBJ1-5	CASSPDSRGPQHF	TGTGCCAGTAGTCCGGACTCCAGGGGTCCCCAGCATTTT
TRBV7-8	-	-	TRBJ1-4	CASSLAGKYGEKLFF	TGTGCCAGCAGCTTAGCAGGGAAGTATGGCGAAAAACTGTTTTTT
TRBV5-4	TRBD1	-	TRBJ1-4	CASSLNRGQEEKLFF	TGTGCCAGCAGCTTAAACAGGGGGCAGGAAGAAAAACTGTTTTTT
TRBV2	-	-	TRBJ1-2	CASTIGQVGYGYTF	TGTGCCAGCACCATAGGGCAGGTCGGCTATGGCTACACCTTC
TRBV18	-	-	TRBJ1-1	CASSNNAGENTEAFF	TGTGCCAGCTCAAACAACGCCGGGGAGAACACTGAAGCTTTCTTT
TRBV5-1	-	-	TRBJ2-1	CASSLGLANEQFF	TGCGCCAGCAGCTTGGGGCTAGCAAACGAGCAGTTCTTC
TRBV5-6	TRBD1	-	TRBJ1-2	CASSLTGGAYGYTF	TGTGCCAGCAGCTTGACAGGGGGGGCCTATGGCTACACCTTC
TRBV6-5	-	-	TRBJ1-3	CASSFHSDFSGNTIYF	TGTGCCAGCAGTTTCCACAGCGACTTCTCTGGAAACACCATATATTTT
TRBV5-1	-	-	TRBJ1-1	CASRGTNTEAFF	TGCGCCAGCAGGGGGACCAACACTGAAGCTTTCTTT
TRBV6-6	-	-	TRBJ1-1	CASSSAPGKNTEAFF	TGTGCCAGCAGTTCCGCCCCCGGGAAGAACACTGAAGCTTTCTTT
TRBV18	-	-	TRBJ1-5	CASSLGTAGGGNQPQHF	TGTGCCAGCTCATTAGGGACGGCCGGTGGGGGCAATCAGCCCCAGCATTTT
TRBV29-1	-	once	TRBJ2-7	CSVRDSVYEQYF	TGCAGCGTTCGGGACTCGGTCTACGAGCAGTACTTC
TRBV27	TRBD1	-	TRBJ2-7	CASRRGQGAREQYF	TGTGCCAGCAGGCGGGGACAGGGGGCGCGGGAGCAGTACTTC